A selection of T cell receptor beta chains follows, all from one sample in a study of Ad26.COV2.S vaccination and SARS-CoV-2 variants. Data came from immunoSEQ multiplex PCR; TCRdb stores just in-frame clones and leaves some out. The sample contains fewer than 500,000 clones, 90% of which appear only once. Specimen: peripheral blood, collected in a trial of Ad26.COV2.S vaccine versus placebo. These receptor sequences come from a person aged 18-65 years who received the Ad26.COV2.S COVID-19 vaccine or a placebo. Each CDR3 is given with its conserved first and last residue. Each record gives: clone size, J gene, V gene, D gene, CDR3 DNA, CDR3 protein. A D gene is named only where the DNA matches it firmly. Rows may omit the clone size; those that give it use once, few, many or a size class.

clone size: once
J gene: TRBJ2-1
V gene: TRBV2
D gene: -
CDR3 DNA: TGTGCCAGCAGTGAATCGAGGGGAAAACCCTACAATGAGCAGTTCTTC
CDR3 protein: CASSESRGKPYNEQFF

clone size: -
J gene: TRBJ2-3
V gene: TRBV3-1/TRBV3-2
D gene: -
CDR3 DNA: TGTGCCAGCAGCCAAGATCTGCCAGCCGTAGGGACCGGGAATACGCAGTATTTT
CDR3 protein: CASSQDLPAVGTGNTQYF

clone size: -
J gene: TRBJ1-5
V gene: TRBV5-3
D gene: -
CDR3 DNA: TGTGCCAGAAGCTTGGGGCGGGGGGCATACAGCAATCAGCCCCAGCATTTT
CDR3 protein: CARSLGRGAYSNQPQHF

clone size: -
J gene: TRBJ1-5
V gene: TRBV7-9
D gene: -
CDR3 DNA: TGTGCCAGCAGCTTAGTACAGGGCCGGGGAAATCAGCCCCAGCATTTT
CDR3 protein: CASSLVQGRGNQPQHF

clone size: -
J gene: TRBJ2-6
V gene: TRBV11-2
D gene: -
CDR3 DNA: TGTGCCAGCAGCCGGTTTATGACTGGGGCCAACGTCCTGACTTTC
CDR3 protein: CASSRFMTGANVLTF

clone size: -
J gene: TRBJ2-7
V gene: TRBV3-1/TRBV3-2
D gene: TRBD2
CDR3 DNA: TGTGCCAGCAGCAGCGGACTAGGCTACGAGCAGTACTTC
CDR3 protein: CASSSGLGYEQYF

clone size: -
J gene: TRBJ1-1
V gene: TRBV7-9
D gene: -
CDR3 DNA: TGTGCCAGCAGCTCATTCGGGGGGCAGATGATGAACACTGAAGCTTTCTTT
CDR3 protein: CASSSFGGQMMNTEAFF

clone size: -
J gene: TRBJ1-2
V gene: TRBV7-8
D gene: -
CDR3 DNA: TGTGCCAGCAGCTTAGTCGACCGTGGCTACACCTTC
CDR3 protein: CASSLVDRGYTF

clone size: -
J gene: TRBJ2-2
V gene: TRBV2
D gene: TRBD2
CDR3 DNA: TGTGCCAGTATAGCGGGTACGAACACCGGGGAGCTGTTTTTT
CDR3 protein: CASIAGTNTGELFF

clone size: -
J gene: TRBJ2-1
V gene: TRBV7-3
D gene: TRBD2
CDR3 DNA: TGTGCCAGCAGCTTAAATCGGAGAGGGACTAGCGGATACAATGAGCAGTTCTTC
CDR3 protein: CASSLNRRGTSGYNEQFF

clone size: -
J gene: TRBJ1-1
V gene: TRBV6-2/TRBV6-3
D gene: -
CDR3 DNA: TGTGCCAGCAGTGCCCGACCGGGAGGGCGCACTGAAGCTTTCTTT
CDR3 protein: CASSARPGGRTEAFF

clone size: -
J gene: TRBJ2-7
V gene: TRBV19
D gene: -
CDR3 DNA: TGTGCCAGTAGTGCGGGGTCAGGCTACGAGCAGTACTTC
CDR3 protein: CASSAGSGYEQYF

clone size: -
J gene: TRBJ2-4
V gene: TRBV20-1
D gene: -
CDR3 DNA: TGCAGTGCTAGTGCGGGATTAAGGCCCAAAAACATTCAGTACTTC
CDR3 protein: CSASAGLRPKNIQYF

clone size: -
J gene: TRBJ2-2
V gene: TRBV10-3
D gene: TRBD1
CDR3 DNA: TGTGCCATCAGATCCTCAGGACAGGGGCGGAGAGGGGAGCTGTTTTTT
CDR3 protein: CAIRSSGQGRRGELFF

clone size: -
J gene: TRBJ2-1
V gene: TRBV19
D gene: TRBD2
CDR3 DNA: TGTGCCAGTAGTCTCATCCCGGGAGGTTACAATGAGCAGTTCTTC
CDR3 protein: CASSLIPGGYNEQFF

clone size: -
J gene: TRBJ2-5
V gene: TRBV27
D gene: -
CDR3 DNA: TGTGCCAGCAGTTCTCAAAGGGAGCAAGAGACCCAGTACTTC
CDR3 protein: CASSSQREQETQYF

clone size: -
J gene: TRBJ1-6
V gene: TRBV9
D gene: TRBD1
CDR3 DNA: TGTGCCAGCAGCGGCTTGGGGACAGCCAATTCACCCCTCCACTTT
CDR3 protein: CASSGLGTANSPLHF

clone size: -
J gene: TRBJ1-5
V gene: TRBV30
D gene: -
CDR3 DNA: TGTGCCTGGGGGAGGCCGGATCAGCCCCAGCATTTT
CDR3 protein: CAWGRPDQPQHF

clone size: -
J gene: TRBJ2-1
V gene: TRBV7-9
D gene: TRBD1
CDR3 DNA: TGTGCCAGCAGCACGACCGGGACAGCTACCTACAATGAGCAGTTCTTC
CDR3 protein: CASSTTGTATYNEQFF

clone size: -
J gene: TRBJ1-2
V gene: TRBV3-1/TRBV3-2
D gene: -
CDR3 DNA: TGTGCCAGCAGCCAAGATGGAAATGGGGGATATGGCTACACCTTC
CDR3 protein: CASSQDGNGGYGYTF

clone size: once
J gene: TRBJ2-3
V gene: TRBV18
D gene: TRBD2
CDR3 DNA: TGTGCCAGCTCACTGAAGACTAGCGGGAACCCAGATACGCAGTATTTT
CDR3 protein: CASSLKTSGNPDTQYF

clone size: -
J gene: TRBJ2-3
V gene: TRBV7-8
D gene: -
CDR3 DNA: TGTGCCAGCAGCCGGAGGGCGCTGGGGGGCACAGATACGCAGTATTTT
CDR3 protein: CASSRRALGGTDTQYF

clone size: -
J gene: TRBJ2-7
V gene: TRBV6-1
D gene: TRBD2
CDR3 DNA: TGTGCCAGCAGTGCAGGGACTAGCGGGGTTGCCTACGAGCAGTACTTC
CDR3 protein: CASSAGTSGVAYEQYF

clone size: -
J gene: TRBJ2-7
V gene: TRBV9
D gene: -
CDR3 DNA: TGTGCCAGCAGCGTAGCCGACAGAGCCTACGAGCAGTACTTC
CDR3 protein: CASSVADRAYEQYF

clone size: -
J gene: TRBJ2-5
V gene: TRBV7-2
D gene: -
CDR3 DNA: TGTGCCAGCAGCTTCGACCCCTCAGTGGGGGAGACCCAGTACTTC
CDR3 protein: CASSFDPSVGETQYF

clone size: -
J gene: TRBJ1-5
V gene: TRBV2
D gene: -
CDR3 DNA: TGTGCCAGCAAACAGGCTTATCAGCCCCAGCATTTT
CDR3 protein: CASKQAYQPQHF

clone size: -
J gene: TRBJ1-5
V gene: TRBV20-1
D gene: -
CDR3 DNA: TGCAGTGCTAGTCCAGGGGAGGGCAATCAGCCCCAGCATTTT
CDR3 protein: CSASPGEGNQPQHF

clone size: -
J gene: TRBJ2-7
V gene: TRBV19
D gene: -
CDR3 DNA: TGTGCCAGTAGTACGTCCTCGGGGAAGCCCTACGAGCAGTACTTC
CDR3 protein: CASSTSSGKPYEQYF

clone size: -
J gene: TRBJ2-1
V gene: TRBV7-3
D gene: -
CDR3 DNA: TGTGCCAGTGGCAAGTCTCCGAATGAGCAGTTCTTC
CDR3 protein: CASGKSPNEQFF

clone size: -
J gene: TRBJ1-6
V gene: TRBV3-1/TRBV3-2
D gene: -
CDR3 DNA: TGTGCCAGCAGCCAAGATACGACAGCTTATTCACCCCTCCACTTT
CDR3 protein: CASSQDTTAYSPLHF

clone size: -
J gene: TRBJ2-1
V gene: TRBV5-1
D gene: -
CDR3 DNA: TGCGCCAGCAGCTTAGGGGCCGGAGTAGACAGTGAGCAGTTCTTC
CDR3 protein: CASSLGAGVDSEQFF

clone size: -
J gene: TRBJ2-7
V gene: TRBV28
D gene: -
CDR3 DNA: TGTGCCAGCAGTTTAGGATCGCTAGCCGTAGGGGAGCAGTACTTC
CDR3 protein: CASSLGSLAVGEQYF

clone size: -
J gene: TRBJ2-1
V gene: TRBV9
D gene: TRBD2
CDR3 DNA: TGTGCCAGCAGCGTAGCTCCGAGCGGGAGGGTCTATGAGCAGTTCTTC
CDR3 protein: CASSVAPSGRVYEQFF

clone size: few
J gene: TRBJ2-1
V gene: TRBV3-1/TRBV3-2
D gene: TRBD2
CDR3 DNA: TGTGCCAGCAGCCAAGCGGGACTAGCGGGAGTTTATGAGCAGTTCTTC
CDR3 protein: CASSQAGLAGVYEQFF

clone size: -
J gene: TRBJ2-3
V gene: TRBV9
D gene: TRBD2
CDR3 DNA: TGTGCCAGCAGCGGGGGACTAGGGGGAACAGATACGCAGTATTTT
CDR3 protein: CASSGGLGGTDTQYF

clone size: -
J gene: TRBJ1-2
V gene: TRBV6-5
D gene: -
CDR3 DNA: TGTGCCAGCAGCCTAGGGACAATGGGCTACACCTTC
CDR3 protein: CASSLGTMGYTF

clone size: -
J gene: TRBJ2-7
V gene: TRBV4-3
D gene: TRBD1
CDR3 DNA: TGCGCCAGCAGCCAAGGGGGACAGGGGACCTACGAGCAGTACTTC
CDR3 protein: CASSQGGQGTYEQYF

clone size: once
J gene: TRBJ2-5
V gene: TRBV19
D gene: -
CDR3 DNA: TGTGCCAGTAGTATAGGCCGGGGGACGAAAGAGACCCAGTACTTC
CDR3 protein: CASSIGRGTKETQYF

clone size: -
J gene: TRBJ1-1
V gene: TRBV19
D gene: -
CDR3 DNA: TGTGCCAGTAGTATTAGTCTAGAGTCCACTGAAGCTTTCTTT
CDR3 protein: CASSISLESTEAFF

clone size: -
J gene: TRBJ1-3
V gene: TRBV4-2
D gene: TRBD1
CDR3 DNA: TGTGCCAGCAGCCAGGACAGGGTTACAGGAAACACCATATATTTT
CDR3 protein: CASSQDRVTGNTIYF

clone size: -
J gene: TRBJ1-3
V gene: TRBV10-3
D gene: -
CDR3 DNA: TGTGCCATCGGAGGGACTGGAAACACCATATATTTT
CDR3 protein: CAIGGTGNTIYF

clone size: few
J gene: TRBJ2-7
V gene: TRBV9
D gene: -
CDR3 DNA: TGTGCCAGCAGCGTAGGGTCTACCCGCTCCGAGCAGTACTTC
CDR3 protein: CASSVGSTRSEQYF

clone size: few
J gene: TRBJ1-5
V gene: TRBV4-3
D gene: TRBD1
CDR3 DNA: TGCACCAGCAGCCAACCGGGACAGGGGGATCAGCCCCAGCATTTT
CDR3 protein: CTSSQPGQGDQPQHF

clone size: once
J gene: TRBJ2-3
V gene: TRBV30
D gene: -
CDR3 DNA: TGTGCCTGGAGCTGGCGGGACACAGATACGCAGTATTTT
CDR3 protein: CAWSWRDTDTQYF

clone size: -
J gene: TRBJ2-5
V gene: TRBV7-3
D gene: -
CDR3 DNA: TGTGCCAGCAGCTTAAGTCCAGGGGCGGTGGAGACCCAGTACTTC
CDR3 protein: CASSLSPGAVETQYF

clone size: -
J gene: TRBJ2-5
V gene: TRBV5-6
D gene: -
CDR3 DNA: TGTGCCAGCAGCAGAACCCCGACAGGACAAGAGACCCAGTACTTC
CDR3 protein: CASSRTPTGQETQYF

clone size: -
J gene: TRBJ1-5
V gene: TRBV9
D gene: -
CDR3 DNA: TGTGCCAGCAGCGTGGGGGCCAGTCCCGGTCAGCCCCAGCATTTT
CDR3 protein: CASSVGASPGQPQHF

clone size: -
J gene: TRBJ2-7
V gene: TRBV5-4
D gene: -
CDR3 DNA: TGTGCCAGCAGCTTGGGAGTAGGCGAGCAGTACTTC
CDR3 protein: CASSLGVGEQYF